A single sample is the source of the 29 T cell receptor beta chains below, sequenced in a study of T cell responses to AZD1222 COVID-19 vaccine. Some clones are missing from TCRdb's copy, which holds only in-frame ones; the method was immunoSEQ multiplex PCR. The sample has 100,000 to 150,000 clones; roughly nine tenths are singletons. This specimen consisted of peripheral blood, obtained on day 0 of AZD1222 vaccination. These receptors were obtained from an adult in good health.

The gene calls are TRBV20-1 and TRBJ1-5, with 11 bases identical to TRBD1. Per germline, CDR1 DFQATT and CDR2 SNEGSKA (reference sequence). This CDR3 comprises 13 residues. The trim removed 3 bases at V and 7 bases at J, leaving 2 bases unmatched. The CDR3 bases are TGCAGTGCTAGTGGGACAGGGGGGCAGCCCCAGCATTTT. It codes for CSASGTGGQPQHF.

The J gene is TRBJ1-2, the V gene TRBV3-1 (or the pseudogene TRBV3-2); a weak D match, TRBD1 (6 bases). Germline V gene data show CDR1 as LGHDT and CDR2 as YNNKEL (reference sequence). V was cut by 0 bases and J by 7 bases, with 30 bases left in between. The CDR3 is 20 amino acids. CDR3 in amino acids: CASSQEDLTRQANWTGGYTF. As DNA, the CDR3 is TGTGCCAGCAGCCAAGAAGATTTAACGAGACAGGCTAACTGGACGGGTGGCTACACCTTC.

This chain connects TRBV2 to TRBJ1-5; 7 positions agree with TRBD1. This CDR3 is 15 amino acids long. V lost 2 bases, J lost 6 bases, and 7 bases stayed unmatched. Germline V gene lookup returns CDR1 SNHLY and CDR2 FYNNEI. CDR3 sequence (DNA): TGTGCCAGCAGTGAATACAGGGGTTTCGGTCAGCCCCAGCATTTT. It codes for CASSEYRGFGQPQHF.

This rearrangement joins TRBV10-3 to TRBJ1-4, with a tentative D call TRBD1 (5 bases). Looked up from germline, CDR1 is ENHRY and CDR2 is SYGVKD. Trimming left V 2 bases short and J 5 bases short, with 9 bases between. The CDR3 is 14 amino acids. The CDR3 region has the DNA TGTGCCATCAGTGAGCGGCAGGGAAATGAAAAACTGTTTTTT. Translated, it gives CAISERQGNEKLFF.

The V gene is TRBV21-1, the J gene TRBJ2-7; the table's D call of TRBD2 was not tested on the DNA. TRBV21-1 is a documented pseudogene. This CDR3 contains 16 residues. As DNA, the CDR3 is TGTGCCAGCAATGCTCTGGATAGCGGGAGGTTTAGGGAGCAGTACTTC. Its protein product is CASNALDSGRFREQYF.

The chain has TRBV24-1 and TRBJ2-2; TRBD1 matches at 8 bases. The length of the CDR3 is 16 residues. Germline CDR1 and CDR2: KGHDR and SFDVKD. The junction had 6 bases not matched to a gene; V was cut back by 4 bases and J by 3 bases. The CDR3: CATSDPRQGYTGELFF. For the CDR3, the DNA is TGTGCCACCAGTGACCCTAGACAGGGGTACACCGGGGAGCTGTTTTTT.

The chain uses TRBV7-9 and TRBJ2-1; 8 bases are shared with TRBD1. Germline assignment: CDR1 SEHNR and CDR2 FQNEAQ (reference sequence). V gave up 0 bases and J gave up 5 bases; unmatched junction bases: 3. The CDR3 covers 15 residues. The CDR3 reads CASSLAQGAHNEQFF. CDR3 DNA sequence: TGTGCCAGCAGCTTAGCCCAGGGGGCTCACAATGAGCAGTTCTTC.

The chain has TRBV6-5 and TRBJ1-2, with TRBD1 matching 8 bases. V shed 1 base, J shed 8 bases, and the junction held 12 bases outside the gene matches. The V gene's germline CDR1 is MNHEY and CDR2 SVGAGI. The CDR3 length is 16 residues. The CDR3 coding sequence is TGTGCCAGCAGTTACTTAGGGGGCAGGGGGCAGGAAGGCTACACCTTC. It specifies CASSYLGGRGQEGYTF.

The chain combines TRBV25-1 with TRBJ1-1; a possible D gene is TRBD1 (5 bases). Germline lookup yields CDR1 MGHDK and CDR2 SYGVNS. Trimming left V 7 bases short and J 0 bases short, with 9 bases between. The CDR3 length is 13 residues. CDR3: CASTTELNTEAFF. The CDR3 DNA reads TGTGCCAGCACGACAGAGTTGAACACTGAAGCTTTCTTT.

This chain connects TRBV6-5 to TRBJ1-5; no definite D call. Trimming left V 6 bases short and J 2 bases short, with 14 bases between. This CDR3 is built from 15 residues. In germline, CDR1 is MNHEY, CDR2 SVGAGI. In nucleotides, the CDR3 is TGTGCCAGCAGCAAAACCTGGCGAGGCAATCAGCCCCAGCATTTT. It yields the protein CASSKTWRGNQPQHF.

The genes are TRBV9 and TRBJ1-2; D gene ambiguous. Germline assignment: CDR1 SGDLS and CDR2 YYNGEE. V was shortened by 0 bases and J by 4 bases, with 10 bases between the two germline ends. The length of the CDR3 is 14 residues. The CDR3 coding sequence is TGTGCCAGCAGCGTAGGTGTGGGCGGCTATGGCTACACCTTC. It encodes CASSVGVGGYGYTF.

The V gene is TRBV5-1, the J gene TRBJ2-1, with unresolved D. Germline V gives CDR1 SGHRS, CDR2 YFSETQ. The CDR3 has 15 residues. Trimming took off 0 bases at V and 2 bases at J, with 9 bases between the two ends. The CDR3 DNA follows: TGCGCCAGCAGCTTGGAGGGCACCCCCTACAATGAGCAGTTCTTC. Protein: CASSLEGTPYNEQFF.

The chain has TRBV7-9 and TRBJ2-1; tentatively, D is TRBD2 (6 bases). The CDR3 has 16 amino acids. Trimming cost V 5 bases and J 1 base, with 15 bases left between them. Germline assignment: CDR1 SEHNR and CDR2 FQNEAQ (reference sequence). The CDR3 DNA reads TGTGCCAGCAGCCGCGGAGGGAAGGGATCCTACAATGAGCAGTTCTTC. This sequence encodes CASSRGGKGSYNEQFF.

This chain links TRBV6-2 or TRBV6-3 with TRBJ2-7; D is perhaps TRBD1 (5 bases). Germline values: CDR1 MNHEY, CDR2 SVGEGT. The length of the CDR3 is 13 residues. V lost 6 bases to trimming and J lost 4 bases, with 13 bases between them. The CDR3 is CASSMGQEYEQYF. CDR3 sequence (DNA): TGTGCCAGCAGCATGGGGCAAGAATACGAGCAGTACTTC.

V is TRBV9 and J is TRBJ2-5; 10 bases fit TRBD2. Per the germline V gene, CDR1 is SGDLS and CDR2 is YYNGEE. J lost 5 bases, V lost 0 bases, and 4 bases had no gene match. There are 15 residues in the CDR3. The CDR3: CASSVAAGGRETQYF. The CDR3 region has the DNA TGTGCCAGCAGCGTAGCAGCGGGAGGGCGGGAGACCCAGTACTTC.

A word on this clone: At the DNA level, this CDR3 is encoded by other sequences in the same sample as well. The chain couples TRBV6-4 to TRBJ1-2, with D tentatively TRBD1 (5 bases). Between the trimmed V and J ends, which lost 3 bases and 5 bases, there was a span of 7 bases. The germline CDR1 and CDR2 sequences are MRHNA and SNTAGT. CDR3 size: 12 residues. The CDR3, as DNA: TGTGCCAGCAGTGATAGGGGTTATGGCTACACCTTC. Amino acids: CASSDRGYGYTF.

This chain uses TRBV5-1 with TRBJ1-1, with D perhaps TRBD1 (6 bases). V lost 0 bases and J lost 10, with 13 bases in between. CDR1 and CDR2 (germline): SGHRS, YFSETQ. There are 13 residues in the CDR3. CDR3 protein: CASSLEGGRRAFF. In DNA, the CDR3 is TGCGCCAGCAGCTTGGAGGGGGGGCGCCGAGCTTTCTTT.

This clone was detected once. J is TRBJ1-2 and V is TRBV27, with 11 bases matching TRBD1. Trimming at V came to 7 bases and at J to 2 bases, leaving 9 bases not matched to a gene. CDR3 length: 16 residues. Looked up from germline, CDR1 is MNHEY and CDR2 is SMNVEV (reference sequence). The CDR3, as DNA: TGTGCCAGCAATCCGGGACAGGGGGTAAGGAACTATGGCTACACCTTC. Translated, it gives CASNPGQGVRNYGYTF.

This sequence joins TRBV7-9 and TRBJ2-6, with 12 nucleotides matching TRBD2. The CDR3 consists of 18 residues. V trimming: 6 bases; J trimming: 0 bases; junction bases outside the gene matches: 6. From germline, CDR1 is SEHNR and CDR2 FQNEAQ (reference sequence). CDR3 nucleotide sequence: TGTGCCAGCAGGCCGACTAGCGGGAGTATCTCTGGGGCCAACGTCCTGACTTTC. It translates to CASRPTSGSISGANVLTF.

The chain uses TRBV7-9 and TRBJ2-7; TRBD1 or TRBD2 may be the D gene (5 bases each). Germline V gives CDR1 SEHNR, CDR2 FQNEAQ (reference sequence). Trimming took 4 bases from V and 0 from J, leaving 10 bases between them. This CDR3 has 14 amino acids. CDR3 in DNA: TGTGCCAGCAGCTATCTTGGGGGCTCCTACGAGCAGTACTTC. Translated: CASSYLGGSYEQYF. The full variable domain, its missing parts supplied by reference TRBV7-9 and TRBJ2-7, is DTGVSQNPRHKITKRGQNVTFRCDPISEHNRLYWYRQTLGQGPEFLTYFQNEAQLEKSRLLSDRFSAERPKGSFSTLEIQRTEQGDSAMYLCASSYLGGSYEQYFGPGTRLTVT.

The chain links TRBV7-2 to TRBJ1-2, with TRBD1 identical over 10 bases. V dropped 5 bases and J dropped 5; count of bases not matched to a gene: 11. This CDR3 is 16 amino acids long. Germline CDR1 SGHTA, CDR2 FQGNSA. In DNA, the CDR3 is TGTGCCAGCAGCAAGACAGGGGGCGCGAGTAATTATGGCTACACCTTC. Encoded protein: CASSKTGGASNYGYTF.

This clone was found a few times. CDR3 region: CASSDKAGGENEQFF. CDR3 sequence (DNA): TGTGCCAGCAGTGACAAGGCGGGAGGGGAGAATGAGCAGTTCTTC. The chain recombines TRBV6-4 with TRBJ2-1; 9 nucleotides line up with TRBD2. Germline V gene sequence: CDR1 MRHNA, CDR2 SNTAGT. The CDR3 spans 15 residues. V lost 2 bases, J lost 7 bases, and 6 bases stayed unmatched.

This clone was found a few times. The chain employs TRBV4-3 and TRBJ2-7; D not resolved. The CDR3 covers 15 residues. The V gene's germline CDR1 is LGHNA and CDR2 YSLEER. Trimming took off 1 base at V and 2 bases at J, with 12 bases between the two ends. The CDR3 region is CASSQGLATAYEQYF. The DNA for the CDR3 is TGCGCCAGCAGCCAAGGGTTGGCCACAGCCTACGAGCAGTACTTC.

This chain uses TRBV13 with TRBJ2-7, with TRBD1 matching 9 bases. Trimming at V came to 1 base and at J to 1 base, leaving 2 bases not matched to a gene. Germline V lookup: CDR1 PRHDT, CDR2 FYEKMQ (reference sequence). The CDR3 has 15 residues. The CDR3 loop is CASSLEGTGSYEQYF. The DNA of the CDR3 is TGTGCCAGCAGCTTAGAAGGGACAGGGTCCTACGAGCAGTACTTC.

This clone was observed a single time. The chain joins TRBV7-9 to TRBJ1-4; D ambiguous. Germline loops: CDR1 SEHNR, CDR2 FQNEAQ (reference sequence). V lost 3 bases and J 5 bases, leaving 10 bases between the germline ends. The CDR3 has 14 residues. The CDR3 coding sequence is TGTGCCAGCAGCTTTGGGAACTCGAATGAAAAACTGTTTTTT. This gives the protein CASSFGNSNEKLFF.

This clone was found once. This CDR3 reads CAWSVGVGFGGTEAFF. The CDR3 DNA follows: TGTGCCTGGAGTGTGGGAGTTGGCTTTGGGGGGACTGAAGCTTTCTTT. The rearrangement uses TRBV30 and TRBJ1-1, with D perhaps matching TRBD1 (5 bases). Germline V lookup: CDR1 GTSNPN, CDR2 SVGIG (reference sequence). There are 16 residues in the CDR3. V lost 0 bases and J 5 bases, leaving 19 bases between the germline ends.

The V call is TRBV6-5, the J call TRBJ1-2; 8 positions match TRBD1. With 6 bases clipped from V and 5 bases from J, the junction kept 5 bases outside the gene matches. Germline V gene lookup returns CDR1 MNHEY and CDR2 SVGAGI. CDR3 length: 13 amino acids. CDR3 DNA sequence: TGTGCCAGCAGCACCGGGACAGGTTATGGCTACACCTTC. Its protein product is CASSTGTGYGYTF.

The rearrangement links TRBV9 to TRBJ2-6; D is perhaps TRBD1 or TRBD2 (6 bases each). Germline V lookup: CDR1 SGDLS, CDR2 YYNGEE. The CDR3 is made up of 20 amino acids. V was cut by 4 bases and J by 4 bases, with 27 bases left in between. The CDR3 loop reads CASSLKGGPGLPAGANVLTF. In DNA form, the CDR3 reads TGTGCCAGCAGCCTAAAAGGGGGGCCGGGACTTCCGGCCGGGGCCAACGTCCTGACTTTC.

As DNA, the CDR3 is TGTGCCAGCAGTGAAGGGGTTGGGCGGCCCCAGCATTTT. Protein product: CASSEGVGRPQHF. The rearrangement links TRBV6-1 to TRBJ1-5; D gene uncertain. In germline, CDR1 is MNHNS, CDR2 SASEGT. V lost 1 base and J lost 9, with 10 bases in between. The CDR3 totals 13 residues.